The T cell receptor (beta chain) described here comes from a study of T cells in Graves' hyperthyroidism and ophthalmopathy. General study points: Most thyroid clonotypes expanded above 0.001 were also detected in blood.

V gave up 6 bases and J gave up 13 bases, with 13 bases separating them. Germline CDR1 reads LNHDA; CDR2 reads SQIVND (reference sequence). The CDR3 totals 10 residues. It was uncontrolled infection, other autoimmune disease, pregnancy or lactation that excluded patients. Out of over 7.5 ml of fresh peripheral blood came the PBMCs. RNA transcripts were the template for amplifying TCR beta CDR3 regions. The primer set for the first-round RT-PCR of the TCR CDR3 was HTBI. TCRdb independently ran MiXCR on the multiplex PCR reads; one entry per CDR3 protein. There are roughly 800,000 distinct CDR3 sequences in the sample; over 35% occur only once, and approximately 8.7% lies in the top ten. This clonotype was picked up a small number of times. Its matching antigen is unknown.

The source material was blood. The V call is TRBV19, the J call TRBJ2-7; a possible D gene is TRBD2 (6 bases). The sequence was obtained from a man between 18 and 35 years old with Graves' hyperthyroidism. CDR3 sequence reads: CASRGDSLYF. The CDR3 coding sequence is TGTGCCAGTAGGGGGGACTCGCTTTACTTC. Based on the CDR3 plus reference TRBV19 and TRBJ2-7, the full variable domain is DGGITQSPKYLFRKEGQNVTLSCEQNLNHDAMYWYRQDPGQGLRLIYYSQIVNDFQKGDIAEGYSVSREKKESFPLTVTSAQKNPTAFYLCASRGDSLYFGPGTRLTVT.